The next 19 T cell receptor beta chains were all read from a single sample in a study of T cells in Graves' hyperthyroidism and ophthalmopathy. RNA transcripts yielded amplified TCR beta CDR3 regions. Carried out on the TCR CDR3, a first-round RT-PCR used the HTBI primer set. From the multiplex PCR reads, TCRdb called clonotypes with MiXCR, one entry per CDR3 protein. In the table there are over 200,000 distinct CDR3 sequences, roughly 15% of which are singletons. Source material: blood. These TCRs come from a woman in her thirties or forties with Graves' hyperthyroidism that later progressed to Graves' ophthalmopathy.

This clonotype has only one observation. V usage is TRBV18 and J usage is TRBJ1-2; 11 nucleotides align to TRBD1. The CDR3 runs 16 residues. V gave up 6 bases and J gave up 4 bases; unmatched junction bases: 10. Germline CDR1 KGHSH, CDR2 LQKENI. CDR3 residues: CASSPGTGGMGYGYTF. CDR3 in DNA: TGTGCCAGCTCCCCCGGGACAGGGGGTATGGGCTATGGCTACACCTTC.

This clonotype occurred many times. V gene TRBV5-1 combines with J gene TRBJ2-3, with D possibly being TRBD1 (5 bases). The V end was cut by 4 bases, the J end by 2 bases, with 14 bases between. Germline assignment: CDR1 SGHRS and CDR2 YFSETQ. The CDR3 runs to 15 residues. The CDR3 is CASSARQTNTDTQYF. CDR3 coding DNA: TGCGCCAGCAGCGCTCGACAGACGAACACAGATACGCAGTATTTT.

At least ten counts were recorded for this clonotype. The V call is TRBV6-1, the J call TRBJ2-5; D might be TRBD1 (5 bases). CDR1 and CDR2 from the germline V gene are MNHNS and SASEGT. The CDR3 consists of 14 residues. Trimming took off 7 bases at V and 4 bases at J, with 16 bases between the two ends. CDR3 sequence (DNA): TGTGCCAGCATCTGGGGCCAGATTAGAGAGACCCAGTACTTC. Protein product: CASIWGQIRETQYF.

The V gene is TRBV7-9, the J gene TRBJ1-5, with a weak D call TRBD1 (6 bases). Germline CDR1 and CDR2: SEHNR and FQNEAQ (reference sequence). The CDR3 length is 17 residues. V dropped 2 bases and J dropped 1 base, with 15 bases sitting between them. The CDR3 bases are TGTGCCAGCAGCTTATGCCGGACAGTTCGCAGCAATCAGCCCCAGCATTTT. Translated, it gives CASSLCRTVRSNQPQHF.

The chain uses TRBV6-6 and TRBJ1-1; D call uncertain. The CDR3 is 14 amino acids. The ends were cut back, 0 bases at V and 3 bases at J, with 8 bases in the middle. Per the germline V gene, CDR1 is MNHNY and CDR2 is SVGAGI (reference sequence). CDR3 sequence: CASSYSSGDTEAFF. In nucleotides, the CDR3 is TGTGCCAGCAGTTACTCATCCGGGGACACTGAAGCTTTCTTT.

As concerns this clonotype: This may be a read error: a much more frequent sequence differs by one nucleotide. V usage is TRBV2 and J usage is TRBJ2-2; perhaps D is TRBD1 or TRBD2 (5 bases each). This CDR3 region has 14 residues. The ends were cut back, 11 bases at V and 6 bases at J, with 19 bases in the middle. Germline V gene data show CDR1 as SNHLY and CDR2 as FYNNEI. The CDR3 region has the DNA TGTGCCGGCGAATGGGGGAATGGTTCCGGGGAGCTGTTTTTT. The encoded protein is CAGEWGNGSGELFF.

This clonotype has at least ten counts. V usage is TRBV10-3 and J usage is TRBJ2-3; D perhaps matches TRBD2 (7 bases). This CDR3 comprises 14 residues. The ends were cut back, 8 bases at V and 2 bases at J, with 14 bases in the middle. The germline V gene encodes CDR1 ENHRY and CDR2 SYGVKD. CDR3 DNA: TGTGCCATCCGGATGGGGGGGCCCACAGATACGCAGTATTTT. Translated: CAIRMGGPTDTQYF.

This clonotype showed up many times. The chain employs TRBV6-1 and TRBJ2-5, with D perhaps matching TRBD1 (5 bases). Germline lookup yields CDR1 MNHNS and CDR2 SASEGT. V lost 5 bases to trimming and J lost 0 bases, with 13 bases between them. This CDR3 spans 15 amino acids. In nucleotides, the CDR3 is TGTGCCAGCAGTTGGTCGACAGTGTACCAAGAGACCCAGTACTTC. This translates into CASSWSTVYQETQYF.

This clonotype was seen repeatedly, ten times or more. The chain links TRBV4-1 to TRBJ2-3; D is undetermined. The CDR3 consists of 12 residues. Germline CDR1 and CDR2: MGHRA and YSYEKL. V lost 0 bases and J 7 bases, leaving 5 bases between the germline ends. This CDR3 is CASSQEGHTQYF. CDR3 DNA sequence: TGCGCCAGCAGCCAAGAAGGTCATACGCAGTATTTT.

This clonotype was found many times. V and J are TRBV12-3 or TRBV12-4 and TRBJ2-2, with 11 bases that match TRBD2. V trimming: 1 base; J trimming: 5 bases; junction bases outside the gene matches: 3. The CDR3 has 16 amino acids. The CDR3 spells CASSLVTSGATGELFF. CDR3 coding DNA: TGTGCCAGCAGTTTAGTGACTAGCGGGGCAACCGGGGAGCTGTTTTTT.

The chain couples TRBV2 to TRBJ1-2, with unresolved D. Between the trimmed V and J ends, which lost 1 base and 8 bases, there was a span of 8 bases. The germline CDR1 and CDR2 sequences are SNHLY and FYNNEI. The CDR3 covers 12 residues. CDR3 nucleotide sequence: TGTGCCAGCAGTGAAGAGGGCGTCGGCTACACCTTC. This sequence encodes CASSEEGVGYTF.

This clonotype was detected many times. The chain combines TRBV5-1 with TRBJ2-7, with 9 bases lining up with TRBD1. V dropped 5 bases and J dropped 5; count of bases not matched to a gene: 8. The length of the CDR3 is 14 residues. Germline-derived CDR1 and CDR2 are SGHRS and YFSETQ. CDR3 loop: CASSPRTGAHEQYF. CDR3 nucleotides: TGCGCCAGCAGTCCGAGGACAGGGGCCCACGAGCAGTACTTC.

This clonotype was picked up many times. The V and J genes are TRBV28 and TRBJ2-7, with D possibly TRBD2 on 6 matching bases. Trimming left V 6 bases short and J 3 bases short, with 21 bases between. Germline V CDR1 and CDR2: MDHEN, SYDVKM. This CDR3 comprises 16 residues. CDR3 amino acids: CASRDDPSADYYEQYF. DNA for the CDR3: TGTGCCAGCAGGGACGATCCTAGCGCGGACTACTACGAGCAGTACTTC.

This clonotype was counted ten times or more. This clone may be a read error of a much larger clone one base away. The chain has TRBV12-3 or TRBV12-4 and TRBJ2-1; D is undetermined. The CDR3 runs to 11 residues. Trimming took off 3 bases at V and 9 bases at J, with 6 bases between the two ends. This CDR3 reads CASSFSIEQFF. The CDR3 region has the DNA TGTGCCAGCAGTTTTAGTATTGAGCAGTTCTTC.

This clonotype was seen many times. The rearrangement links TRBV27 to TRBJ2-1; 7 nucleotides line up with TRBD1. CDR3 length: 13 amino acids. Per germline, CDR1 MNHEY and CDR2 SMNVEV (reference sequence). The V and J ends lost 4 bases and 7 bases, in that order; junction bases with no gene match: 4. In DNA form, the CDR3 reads TGTGCCAGCAGTTATAGCAGGGGGAATGAGCAGTTCTTC. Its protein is CASSYSRGNEQFF.

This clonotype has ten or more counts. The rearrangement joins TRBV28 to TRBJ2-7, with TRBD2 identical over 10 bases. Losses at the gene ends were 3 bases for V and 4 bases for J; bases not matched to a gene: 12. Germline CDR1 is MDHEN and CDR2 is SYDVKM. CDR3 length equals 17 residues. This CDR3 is CASSLASGRSVWYEQYF. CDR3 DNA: TGTGCCAGCAGTTTGGCTAGCGGGAGATCTGTGTGGTACGAGCAGTACTTC. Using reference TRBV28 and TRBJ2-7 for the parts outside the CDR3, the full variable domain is DVKVTQSSRYLVKRTGEKVFLECVQDMDHENMFWYRQDPGLGLRLIYFSYDVKMKEKGDIPEGYSVSREKKERFSLILESASTNQTSMYLCASSLASGRSVWYEQYFGPGTRLTVT.

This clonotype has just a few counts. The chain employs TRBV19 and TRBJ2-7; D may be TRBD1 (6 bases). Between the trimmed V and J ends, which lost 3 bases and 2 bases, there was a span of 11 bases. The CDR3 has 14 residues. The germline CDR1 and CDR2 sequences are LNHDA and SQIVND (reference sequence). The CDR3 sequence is CASSIVQGAYEQYF. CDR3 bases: TGTGCCAGTAGTATCGTACAGGGAGCCTACGAGCAGTACTTC.

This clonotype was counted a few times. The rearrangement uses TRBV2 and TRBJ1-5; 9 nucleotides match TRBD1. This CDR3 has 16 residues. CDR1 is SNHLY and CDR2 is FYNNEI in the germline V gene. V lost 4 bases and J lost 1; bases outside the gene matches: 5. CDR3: CASSGDRANSNQPQHF. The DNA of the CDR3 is TGTGCCAGCAGTGGGGACAGGGCGAACAGCAATCAGCCCCAGCATTTT.

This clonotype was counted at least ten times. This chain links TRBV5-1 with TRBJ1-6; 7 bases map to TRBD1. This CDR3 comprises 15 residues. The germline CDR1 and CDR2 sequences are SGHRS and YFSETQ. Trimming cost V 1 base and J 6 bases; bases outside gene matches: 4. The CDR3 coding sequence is TGCGCCAGCAGCTTGCAGGGGGTTGGTAATTCACCCCTCCACTTT. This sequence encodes CASSLQGVGNSPLHF. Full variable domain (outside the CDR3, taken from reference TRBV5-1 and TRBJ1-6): KAGVTQTPRYLIKTRGQQVTLSCSPISGHRSVSWYQQTPGQGLQFLFEYFSETQRNKGNFPGRFSGRQFSNSRSEMNVSTLELGDSALYLCASSLQGVGNSPLHFGNGTRLTVT.